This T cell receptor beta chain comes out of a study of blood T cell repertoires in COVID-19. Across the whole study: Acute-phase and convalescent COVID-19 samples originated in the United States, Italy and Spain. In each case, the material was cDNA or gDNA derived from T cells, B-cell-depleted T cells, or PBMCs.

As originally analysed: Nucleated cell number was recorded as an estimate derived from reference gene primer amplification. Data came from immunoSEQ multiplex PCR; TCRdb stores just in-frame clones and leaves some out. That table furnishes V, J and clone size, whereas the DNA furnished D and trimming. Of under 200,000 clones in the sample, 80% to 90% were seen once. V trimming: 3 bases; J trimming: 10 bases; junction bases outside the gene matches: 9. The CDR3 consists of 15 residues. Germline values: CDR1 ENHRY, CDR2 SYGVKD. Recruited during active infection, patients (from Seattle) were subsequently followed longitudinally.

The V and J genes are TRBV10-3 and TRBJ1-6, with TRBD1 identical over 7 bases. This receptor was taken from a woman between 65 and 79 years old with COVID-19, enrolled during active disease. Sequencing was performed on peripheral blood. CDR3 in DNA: TGTGCCATCAGTGAAGGAGAGGGGGCTAGGTCACCCCTCCACTTT. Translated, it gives CAISEGEGARSPLHF.